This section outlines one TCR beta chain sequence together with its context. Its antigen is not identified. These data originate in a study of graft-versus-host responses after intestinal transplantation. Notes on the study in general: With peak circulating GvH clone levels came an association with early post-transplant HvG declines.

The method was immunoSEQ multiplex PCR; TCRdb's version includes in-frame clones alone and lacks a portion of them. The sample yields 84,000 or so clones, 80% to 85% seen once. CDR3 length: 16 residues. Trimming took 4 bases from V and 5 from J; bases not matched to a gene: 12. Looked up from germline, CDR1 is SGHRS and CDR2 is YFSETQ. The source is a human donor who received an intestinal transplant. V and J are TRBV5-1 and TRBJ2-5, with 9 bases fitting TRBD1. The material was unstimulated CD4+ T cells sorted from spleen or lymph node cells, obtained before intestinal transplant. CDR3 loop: CASSQATGTGLETQYF. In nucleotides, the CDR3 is TGCGCCAGCAGCCAAGCAACCGGGACAGGGTTGGAGACCCAGTACTTC.